The T cell receptor beta chain under discussion was sequenced for a study of shared clonotypes between healthy human individuals (dated by TCRdb to about 2020). In the study overall: The cohort included a few men and a couple of women between 18 and 49 years of age. For each donor, three plates each were used for CD4 naive and CD4 memory, two plates were used for CD8 naive, and one plate was used for CD8 memory. Blood TCR repertoires of four to six healthy adults were deeply sequenced to estimate repertoire size and the extent of clonotype sharing between individuals. Libraries were prepared and TCR repertoires were sequenced by different laboratories using diverse techniques, in order to increase sequencing depth and limit assay-specific biases. Between about 0.8 and 9.5 billion PBMCs per donor were obtained by leukapheresis. Here is what the overall study found, with its caveats: Estimated clonotype richness was generally larger for naive than for memory subsets. Across several donors, about 5% of naive CD4, approximately 3.6% of naive CD8, 2.3% of memory CD4, and approximately 0.4% of memory CD8 clonotypes were shared. Because the study included a small number of donors, the genetic and exposure-history diversity represented was limited. Sampling was limited to blood, and TCR repertoires in tissue likely differ from TCR repertoires in blood. Rarefaction of sorted-subset datasets indicated incomplete sequencing despite the large sequencing depth. Pairwise subsampling led to the expectation that sequencing depth would affect the degree of clonotype sharing among donors. Compared with non-shared clonotypes, the clonotypes found in all four sorted-subset donors had higher generation probabilities.

To note about this clone: No antigen is known for it. No base-level quality is on record; no much larger clone is a single base apart.

The CDR3 runs 16 amino acids, cysteine and phenylalanine included. This entry keeps only the CDR3 DNA: 48 bases, framed from base 1. Per the germline V gene, MRHNA is the CDR1 and SNTAGT is the CDR2. V and J lose 3 bases and 3 bases, and a span of 14 bases separates them. Using the deep immunoSEQ assay, multiplex PCR amplified TCR CDR3 regions from genomic DNA. For each cell subset, the extracted genomic DNA was distributed evenly across all wells of several immunoSEQ 96-well plates, and each plate served as one replicate. For sorted subsets, around 0.2 ug genomic DNA, equal to about 30,000 T cell genomes, was loaded into each replicate PCR. Purified libraries were measured with a Qubit 3.0 fluorometer, size-checked on a Bioanalyzer 2100, and measured again with the KAPA Library Quantification kit. Each immunoSEQ 96-well plate was sequenced on its own single-read 150-cycle Illumina NextSeq 550 flow cell. The authors processed their data as follows. Because only junctional sequences without quality scores were contained in the immunoSEQ output, filtering matching that applied to full-length reads could not be performed. To assign V/J genes and CDR3, sequences were annotated against IMGT germline references using PyIR, a Python wrapper for IgBLAST v1.9. Reads were removed for weak V/J assignments (E-value above 1e-6), missing CDR3, stop codons, out-of-frame junctions, or ambiguous translated residues. V3J clonotypes were defined by identical inferred V gene, J gene, and CDR3 amino acid sequence. Percentage overlap between repertoires was computed as shared unique clonotypes divided by the size of the smaller repertoire. Three approaches were used to assess repertoire richness: RTK rarefaction, the Chao1 estimator, and Recon v2.1 estimates of unobserved clonotypes. OLGA was used to compute generation probabilities for all TCRbeta clonotypes that the gDNA method yielded from a handful of donors. The immuneACCESS repertoire file appears here via TCRdb, limited to in-frame rearrangements. These files lack a portion of the clones; in checked studies, under half of the deficit traces to unresolved V genes, and the cause of the others is not known. V, J and clone size reflect that table, while D and trimming were determined from the DNA. This sample gives some 630,000 clones in total; roughly 95% of them show up just once. The top ten hold roughly 0.12% of the sample.

CD8 naive samples were CD45RO-negative cells positively selected for CCR7, giving a CD45RA+CCR7+ population that excluded TemRA cells. The donors were healthy, HIV-negative adults with no recently reported acute infections or vaccinations. All donors were Caucasian adults living in Nashville, Tennessee, USA. Blood was collected by leukapheresis, and PBMCs were isolated by Ficoll-Histopaque density gradient centrifugation and then cryopreserved in liquid nitrogen vapor phase. Analytical flow cytometry was used to check the purity and quantity of every magnetically sorted T cell population. Genomic DNA was isolated from every sorted fraction and measured by UV absorbance on a Nanodrop 2000c.

This receptor was identified in a woman aged 25-40 years in good health. The sample was naive CD8+ T cells sorted from blood. The meaning of the sample's cell subset or site label: CD45RA+CCR7+. Recombination joined TRBV6-4 with TRBJ2-2, with a weak D call of TRBD2 (7 bases match). The CDR3 has the sequence CASSDEGGLHTGELFF. The DNA is TGTGCCAGCAGTGATGAGGGGGGACTACACACCGGGGAGCTGTTTTTT.